This T cell receptor (beta chain) was retrieved from a study of cytomegalovirus exposure and HLA in healthy donors. Study-wide context: There were around 100 million unique TCR beta sequences, drawn from approximately 190 million T cells, in an earlier analysis.

Points from the study as a whole: A later analysis, which compared TCR beta chains of equal frequency, found the HLA-associated ones more clonally expanded.

Remarks on this clone: Its specificity is unknown.

Primers included in the PCR were 60 Vbeta and 13 Jbeta primers. Assay: immunoSEQ multiplex PCR; the TCRdb copy retains only in-frame clones and omits some. In all, the sample yields around 60,000 clones. This CDR3 is built from 17 residues. Looked up from germline, CDR1 is MGHRA and CDR2 is YSYEKL. The V and J ends lost 1 base and 3 bases, in that order; junction bases with no gene match: 11. The receptor was isolated from a woman in her late teens or twenties in good health and CMV-seronegative. Sequencing was done on a sample of PBMCs. The gene calls are TRBV4-1 and TRBJ1-2; TRBD1 agrees at 7 bases. CDR3 sequence reads: CASSQGRLLDRDYGYTF. CDR3 DNA sequence: TGCGCCAGCAGCCAAGGGAGGCTTTTAGACAGGGACTATGGCTACACCTTC.